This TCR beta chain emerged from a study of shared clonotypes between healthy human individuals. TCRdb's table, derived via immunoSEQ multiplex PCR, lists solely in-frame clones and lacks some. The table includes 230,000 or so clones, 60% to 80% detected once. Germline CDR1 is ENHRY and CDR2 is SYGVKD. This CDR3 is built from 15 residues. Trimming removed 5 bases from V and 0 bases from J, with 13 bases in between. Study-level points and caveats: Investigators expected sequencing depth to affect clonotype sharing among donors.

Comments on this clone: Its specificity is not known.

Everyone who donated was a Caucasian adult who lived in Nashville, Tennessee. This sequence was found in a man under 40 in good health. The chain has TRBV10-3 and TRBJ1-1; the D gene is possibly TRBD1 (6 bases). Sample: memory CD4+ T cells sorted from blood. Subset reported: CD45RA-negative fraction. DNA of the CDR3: TGTGCCATCAGTCCCGGGAGGGGGGTGAACACTGAAGCTTTCTTT. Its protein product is CAISPGRGVNTEAFF.